This T cell receptor (beta chain) stems from a study of identical twins. V was pared by 6 bases and J by 8 bases, with 23 bases between. The length of the CDR3 is 15 residues. Germline lookup yields CDR1 DFQATT and CDR2 SNEGSKA (reference sequence). TCRdb redid the calling of the 5' RACE reads with MiXCR, one entry per CDR3 protein. The data show about 790,000 distinct CDR3 sequences, with over 15% seen just once and around 13% held by the top ten. Findings of the study overall: The authors drew conclusions from cross-sectional statistical analysis rather than following the same donors.

For this clonotype: Its antigen is not known.

These data were likewise used in another study, on T cells expressing NK-cell markers. Turning to that study: Sorting was limited to alpha-beta TCR-expressing T cells with an anti-gamma-delta TCR antibody in several experiments.

This clonotype was sampled from a woman aged 18-29 years in good health. Sequenced input: PBMCs. This chain uses TRBV20-1 with TRBJ2-1; D is tentatively TRBD1 or TRBD2 (6 bases each). The CDR3 protein is CSAEPRGALPDEQFF. In DNA form, the CDR3 reads TGCAGTGCGGAACCTAGGGGGGCCCTCCCTGATGAGCAGTTCTTC.